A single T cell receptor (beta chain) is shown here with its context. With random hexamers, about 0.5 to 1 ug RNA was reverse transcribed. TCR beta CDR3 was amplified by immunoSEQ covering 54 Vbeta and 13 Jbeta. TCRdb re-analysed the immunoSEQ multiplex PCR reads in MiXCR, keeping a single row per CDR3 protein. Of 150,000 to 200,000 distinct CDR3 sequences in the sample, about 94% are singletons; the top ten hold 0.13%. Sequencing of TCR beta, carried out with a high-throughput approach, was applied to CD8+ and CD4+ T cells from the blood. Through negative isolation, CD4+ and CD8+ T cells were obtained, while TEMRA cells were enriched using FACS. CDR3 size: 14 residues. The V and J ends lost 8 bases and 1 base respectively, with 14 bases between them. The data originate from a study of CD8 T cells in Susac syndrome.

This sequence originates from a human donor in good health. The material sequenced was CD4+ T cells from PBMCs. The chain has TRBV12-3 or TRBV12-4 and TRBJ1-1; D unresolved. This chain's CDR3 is CASSESMGNTEAFF. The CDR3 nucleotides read TGTGCCAGCTCCGAGTCGATGGGGAACACTGAAGCTTTCTTT.